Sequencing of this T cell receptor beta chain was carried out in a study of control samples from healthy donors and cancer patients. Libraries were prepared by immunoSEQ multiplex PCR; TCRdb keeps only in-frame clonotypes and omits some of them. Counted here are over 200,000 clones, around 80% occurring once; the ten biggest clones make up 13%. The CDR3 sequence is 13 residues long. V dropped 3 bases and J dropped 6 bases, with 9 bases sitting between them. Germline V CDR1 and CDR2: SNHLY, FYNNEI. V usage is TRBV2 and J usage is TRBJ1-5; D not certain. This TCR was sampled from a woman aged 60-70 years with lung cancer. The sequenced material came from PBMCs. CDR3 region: CASSDAGFQPQHF. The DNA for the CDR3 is TGTGCCAGCAGTGATGCGGGTTTTCAGCCCCAGCATTTT.